Each of the 22 T cell receptor beta chains below was sequenced from the same sample in a study of molecular identifiers for immune sequencing clone quantification. One entry per CDR3 protein, called by TCRdb with MiXCR from the PCR reads. Of roughly 630,000 distinct CDR3 sequences listed, around 25% are singletons. The source material was naive CD8+ T cells from blood, with Jurkat cell RNA spiked in. As for subset: FACS-sorted CD8+CD4-CCR7+CD45RA+ naive T cells. The receptors shown here come from a human donor in good health. Some libraries in this study had Jurkat cell RNA spiked in.

This clonotype was seen at least ten times. The CDR3 coding sequence is TGCAGTGCTAGAGAACAGGGGACTGGGGCCAACGTCCTGACTTTC. It specifies CSAREQGTGANVLTF. The V gene is TRBV20-1, the J gene TRBJ2-6; 7 bases are shared with TRBD1. J lost 2 bases, V lost 0 bases, and 1 base had no gene match. This CDR3 has 15 residues. Germline V gives CDR1 DFQATT, CDR2 SNEGSKA (reference sequence).

This clonotype has a handful of counts. The chain couples TRBV28 to TRBJ2-7; 9 bases are shared with TRBD1. V was clipped by 6 bases and J by 4 bases; unmatched bases: 13. CDR1 MDHEN and CDR2 SYDVKM come from the germline V gene. This CDR3 is built from 16 residues. The CDR3 DNA sequence: TGTGCCAGCAGCCCCAGGGGGACAGGGCTTTTATACGAGCAGTACTTC. Its translation: CASSPRGTGLLYEQYF. The full variable domain, in which reference TRBV28 and TRBJ2-7 provide the parts outside the CDR3, is DVKVTQSSRYLVKRTGEKVFLECVQDMDHENMFWYRQDPGLGLRLIYFSYDVKMKEKGDIPEGYSVSREKKERFSLILESASTNQTSMYLCASSPRGTGLLYEQYFGPGTRLTVT.

This clonotype has a handful of counts. J is TRBJ2-4 and V is TRBV9; D not resolved. CDR1 is SGDLS and CDR2 is YYNGEE in the germline V gene. Deletions cut 4 bases from V and 6 bases from J, with 8 bases between. CDR3 length: 12 amino acids. CDR3 in DNA: TGTGCCAGCAGCCCGACGGGAAACATTCAGTACTTC. Amino acids: CASSPTGNIQYF.

On this clonotype itself: One end of the junction fails to match germline, which may point to a read error. The V gene is TRBV7-9, the J gene TRBJ1-3; D call uncertain. The CDR3 extends over 14 amino acids. CDR1 SEHNR and CDR2 FQNEAQ come from the germline V gene (reference sequence). CDR3 DNA: TGTGCCAGCATCGGCCGAACCTCTGGAAACCCCATATATTTT. Amino acid sequence: CASIGRTSGNPIYF.

This clonotype has a handful of counts. Mismatch with germline at one junction end may stem from a read error. The V and J genes are TRBV10-3 and TRBJ2-7; 14 bases are a match to TRBD2. The CDR3 runs to 17 residues. The germline V gene has CDR1 ENHRY and CDR2 SYGVKD. The CDR3 region is CAISESTSGRASHEQYF. CDR3 DNA sequence: TGTGCCATCAGTGAGTCGACTAGCGGGAGGGCCTCCCACGAGCAGTACTTC.

This clonotype was picked up a small number of times. The V gene is TRBV24-1, the J gene TRBJ2-3; D call uncertain. The V and J ends lost 6 bases and 4 bases respectively, with 19 bases between them. This CDR3 has 16 residues. Germline-derived CDR1 and CDR2 are KGHDR and SFDVKD. CDR3 coding DNA: TGTGCCACCAGTAGCACCCCGGACCACGACGCAGATACGCAGTATTTT. It yields the protein CATSSTPDHDADTQYF.

In its sample, this clonotype was seen many times. The V call is TRBV20-1, the J call TRBJ2-7; perhaps TRBD2 as D (5 bases). This CDR3 region has 14 residues. With 5 bases removed from V and 4 bases from J, the gap between germline ends came to 18 bases. Germline assignment: CDR1 DFQATT and CDR2 SNEGSKA (reference sequence). This CDR3 reads CSAESPGIGYEQYF. The DNA for the CDR3 is TGCAGTGCTGAAAGTCCCGGGATAGGATACGAGCAGTACTTC.

This clonotype occurred a few times. The chain links TRBV27 to TRBJ2-3, with 12 bases lining up with TRBD2. Germline loops: CDR1 MNHEY, CDR2 SMNVEV (reference sequence). This CDR3 contains 17 residues. Losses at the gene ends were 8 bases for V and 4 bases for J; bases not matched to a gene: 13. As DNA, the CDR3 is TGTGCCAGCTCTGGCCTAGCGGGAGGGGGGCTGGCAGATACGCAGTATTTT. The encoded protein is CASSGLAGGGLADTQYF.

This clonotype was recorded many times. V usage is TRBV4-1 and J usage is TRBJ2-3; D unclear. Trimming shortened V by 5 bases and J by 2 bases, and 14 bases separated the two germline ends. The CDR3 contains 15 residues. Germline CDR1 reads MGHRA; CDR2 reads YSYEKL. As DNA, the CDR3 is TGCGCCAGCAGCAGTGCTGGGTCCCACACAGATACGCAGTATTTT. Protein product: CASSSAGSHTDTQYF.

This clonotype was observed at least ten times. The V gene is TRBV6-2 or TRBV6-3, the J gene TRBJ2-3, with D unclear. V lost 6 bases and J 4 bases, leaving 23 bases between the germline ends. This CDR3 is built from 17 residues. The germline CDR1 and CDR2 sequences are MNHEY and SVGEGT. CDR3 loop: CASSFKNAVPRADTQYF. DNA of the CDR3: TGTGCCAGCAGCTTCAAGAACGCGGTTCCACGGGCAGATACGCAGTATTTT.

With respect to this clonotype: A single base separates this from a much larger clone, so it may be a read error. The V gene is TRBV12-3 or TRBV12-4, the J gene TRBJ1-1; 8 bases fit TRBD1. The length of the CDR3 is 15 residues. The CDR3 here is CAGSLGYGQGTEAFF. DNA for the CDR3: TGTGCCGGCAGTTTGGGATATGGACAGGGCACTGAAGCTTTCTTT.

In its sample, this clonotype was seen a few times. V is TRBV19 and J is TRBJ2-7; no clear D gene. The CDR3 sequence is 14 residues long. In germline, CDR1 is LNHDA, CDR2 SQIVND (reference sequence). V lost 1 base and J lost 5, with 12 bases in between. CDR3 sequence: CASSIVVSFDEQYF. The CDR3 DNA reads TGTGCCAGTAGTATAGTGGTCAGCTTCGACGAGCAGTACTTC.

This chain joins TRBV19 and TRBJ2-5, with 7 bases aligning to TRBD1. Germline V gives CDR1 LNHDA, CDR2 SQIVND (reference sequence). The V and J ends lost 5 bases and 0 bases, in that order; junction bases with no gene match: 6. The CDR3 spans 15 residues. This CDR3 is CASSWGTADQETQYF. CDR3 nucleotides: TGTGCCAGTAGTTGGGGGACAGCGGACCAAGAGACCCAGTACTTC.

This clonotype has a count of ten or more. CDR3 nucleotide sequence: TGTGCCAGCAGCCAAAACCCGGGGCAGCGCTACGAGCAGTACTTC. Protein sequence: CASSQNPGQRYEQYF. The genes are TRBV3-1 and TRBJ2-7; D assignment may be TRBD1 or TRBD2 (5 bases each). Germline CDR1 is LGHDT and CDR2 is YNNKEL (reference sequence). Trimming pared 2 bases from V and 3 bases from J, leaving 14 bases between. This CDR3 is 15 amino acids long.

This clonotype was recorded many times. The rearrangement uses TRBV6-5 and TRBJ2-3, with D uncertain. The germline V and J ends were trimmed by 0 bases and 6 bases, with 13 bases remaining between them. The CDR3 is made up of 15 amino acids. The germline gives CDR1 MNHEY, CDR2 SVGAGI. The CDR3 loop is CASSYSGTLGDTQYF. In DNA, the CDR3 is TGTGCCAGCAGTTACTCGGGCACCCTAGGGGATACGCAGTATTTT.

The CDR3, as DNA: TGTGCCAGCAGCTTGCGAGGGGGGGTGGAGACCCAGTACTTC. This gives the protein CASSLRGGVETQYF. The rearrangement uses TRBV5-4 and TRBJ2-5, with D maybe TRBD2 (7 bases). Germline-derived CDR1 and CDR2 are SGHNT and YYREEE (reference sequence). This CDR3 is built from 14 residues. With 1 base removed from V and 5 bases from J, the gap between germline ends came to 12 bases.

This clonotype was seen ten or more times. The CDR3, as DNA: TGCAGCGTGGACGCCGAGGGGTCAGATACGCAGTATTTT. This sequence encodes CSVDAEGSDTQYF. The genes are TRBV29-1 and TRBJ2-3, with D perhaps TRBD1 or TRBD2 (5 bases each). Per the germline V gene, CDR1 is SQVTM and CDR2 is ANQGSEA. The length of the CDR3 is 13 residues. The V end was cut by 6 bases, the J end by 4 bases, with 14 bases between.

On this clonotype: A read error is possible here, since a much larger clone lies one base away. The chain couples TRBV28 to TRBJ2-3; D gene ambiguous. Germline CDR1 and CDR2: MDHEN and SYDVKM. This CDR3 has 15 residues. In DNA, the CDR3 is TGTGCCAGCATTCAAGCCAAAATCAGCACAGCTACGCAGTATTTT. Protein: CASIQAKISTATQYF.

This clonotype was seen a handful of times. The chain couples TRBV7-9 to TRBJ2-2; D unclear. Trimming stripped 1 base from V and 4 bases from J, with 10 bases between. The CDR3 length is 15 residues. Germline CDR1 is SEHNR and CDR2 is FQNEAQ (reference sequence). CDR3 coding DNA: TGTGCCAGCAGCTTAGGTAGGTCGCTCACCGGGGAGCTGTTTTTT. Its protein product is CASSLGRSLTGELFF.

This clonotype came up a few times. This CDR3 reads CASSYGLIMNTEAFF. The CDR3 coding sequence is TGTGCCAGCAGTTATGGGCTGATAATGAACACTGAAGCTTTCTTT. The chain combines TRBV6-2 or TRBV6-3 with TRBJ1-1; no clear D. CDR1 is MNHEY, CDR2 SVGEGT, per germline. The CDR3 loop spans 15 amino acids. The V end lost 3 bases, the J end lost 0 bases, and 11 bases lay between the germline ends.

Only a few counts were recorded for this clonotype. This chain uses TRBV20-1 with TRBJ2-1, with 9 bases lining up with TRBD1. V lost 0 bases and J lost 8; bases outside the gene matches: 8. This CDR3 is built from 15 residues. Germline V lookup: CDR1 DFQATT, CDR2 SNEGSKA (reference sequence). This chain's CDR3 is CSAREGQGGPDEQFF. Here the CDR3 DNA reads TGCAGTGCTAGAGAGGGACAGGGAGGCCCCGATGAGCAGTTCTTC.

In the case of this clonotype: A much larger clonotype is one base distant, so this may be a read error. This rearrangement joins TRBV7-9 to TRBJ2-7; 11 nucleotides agree with TRBD2. The CDR3 totals 17 residues. Germline values: CDR1 SEHNR, CDR2 FQNEAQ (reference sequence). J gave up 0 bases and V 5 bases, and 9 bases lay outside the gene matches. CDR3 protein: CASSPRTSGSRSYEQYF. CDR3 in DNA: TGTGCCAGCAGCCCAAGGACTAGCGGGTCCCGCTCCTACGAGCAGTACTTC.